This T cell receptor (beta chain) comes out of a study of patients and donors after allogeneic stem cell transplantation. Using its own MiXCR run on the RT-PCR reads, TCRdb lists one record per CDR3 protein. The sample contains 200,000 to 250,000 distinct CDR3 sequences, around an eighth of which appear only once. Trimming shortened V by 9 bases and J by 0 bases, and 8 bases separated the two germline ends. Germline V gives CDR1 KGHDR, CDR2 SFDVKD. The length of the CDR3 is 13 residues. This clonotype was detected many times. The sample was blood, either unsorted or a sorted T cell fraction (not recorded which). The sequence was obtained from a human donor who was either an allogeneic HSCT recipient or a stem cell or donor lymphocyte infusion donor (not recorded which). It is not recorded whose cells these are; they may come from a transplant donor. The rearrangement links TRBV24-1 to TRBJ1-5, with D hard to call. CDR3 region: CATAADSNQPQHF. As DNA, the CDR3 is TGTGCCACCGCAGCAGATAGCAATCAGCCCCAGCATTTT.